This TCR beta chain was identified during a study of blood T cell repertoires in COVID-19. Background on the study: Sources were T cells, B-cell-depleted T cells, or PBMCs; the material itself was cDNA or gDNA.

V lost 3 bases and J lost 13; bases outside the gene matches: 13. Germline CDR1 and CDR2: SGHRS and YFSETQ. The CDR3 sequence is 15 residues long. Profiling relied on immunoSEQ multiplex PCR, and the TCRdb table lists in-frame clones only, not all of them. The sample lists some 160,000 clones; just under 80% were seen once. This clone turned up a few times. The sample consisted of peripheral blood. The V gene is TRBV5-1, the J gene TRBJ1-6; TRBD1 matches 7 bases. The clonotype was recovered from a woman aged 80 or over with acute or convalescent COVID-19. Written as DNA, the CDR3 is TGCGCCAGCAGCTCAGGGGACAGTGATGCGCCGCCCCTCCACTTT. This encodes CASSSGDSDAPPLHF.